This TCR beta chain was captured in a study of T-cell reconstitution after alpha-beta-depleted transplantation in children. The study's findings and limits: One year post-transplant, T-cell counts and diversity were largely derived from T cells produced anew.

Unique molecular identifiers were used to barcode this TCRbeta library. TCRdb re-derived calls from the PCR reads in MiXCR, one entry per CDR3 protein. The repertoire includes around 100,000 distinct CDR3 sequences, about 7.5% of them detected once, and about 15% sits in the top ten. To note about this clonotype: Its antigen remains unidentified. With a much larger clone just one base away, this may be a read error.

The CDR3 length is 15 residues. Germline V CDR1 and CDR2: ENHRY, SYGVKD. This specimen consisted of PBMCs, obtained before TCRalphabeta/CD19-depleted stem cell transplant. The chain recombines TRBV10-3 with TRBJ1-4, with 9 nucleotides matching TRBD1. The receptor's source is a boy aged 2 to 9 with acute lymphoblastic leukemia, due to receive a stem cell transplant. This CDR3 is CAISPNRGPNEKLIF. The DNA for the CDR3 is TGTGCCATCAGCCCTAACAGGGGGCCTAATGAAAAACTGATTTTT.